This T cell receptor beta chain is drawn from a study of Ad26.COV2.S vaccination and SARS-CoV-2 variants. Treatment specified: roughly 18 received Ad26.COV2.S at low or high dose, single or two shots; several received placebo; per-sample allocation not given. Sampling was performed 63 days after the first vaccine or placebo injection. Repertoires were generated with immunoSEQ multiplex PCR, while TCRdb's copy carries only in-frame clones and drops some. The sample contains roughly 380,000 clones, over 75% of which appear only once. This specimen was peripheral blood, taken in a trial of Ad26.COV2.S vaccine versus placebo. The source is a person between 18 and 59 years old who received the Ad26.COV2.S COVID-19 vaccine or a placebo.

The CDR3 is CASSQERLVDEQYF. DNA for the CDR3: TGTGCCAGCAGCCAAGAGCGCCTAGTCGACGAGCAGTACTTC. The gene calls are TRBV3-1 (or the pseudogene TRBV3-2) and TRBJ2-7; no firm D call. The CDR3 contains 14 residues. V gave up 0 bases and J gave up 5 bases, with 11 bases separating them. Looked up from germline, CDR1 is LGHDT and CDR2 is YNNKEL (reference sequence).